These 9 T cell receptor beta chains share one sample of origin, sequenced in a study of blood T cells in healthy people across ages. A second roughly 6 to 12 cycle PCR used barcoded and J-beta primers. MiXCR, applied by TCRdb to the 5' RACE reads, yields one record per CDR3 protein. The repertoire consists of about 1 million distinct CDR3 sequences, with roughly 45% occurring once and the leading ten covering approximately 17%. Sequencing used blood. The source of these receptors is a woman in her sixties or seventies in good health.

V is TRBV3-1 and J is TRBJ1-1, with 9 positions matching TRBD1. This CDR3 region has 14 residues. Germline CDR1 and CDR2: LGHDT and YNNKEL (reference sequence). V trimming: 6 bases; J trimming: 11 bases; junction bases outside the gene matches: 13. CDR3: CASRQKNRGQGAFF. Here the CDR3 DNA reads TGTGCCAGCAGGCAGAAAAACAGGGGGCAGGGGGCTTTCTTT.

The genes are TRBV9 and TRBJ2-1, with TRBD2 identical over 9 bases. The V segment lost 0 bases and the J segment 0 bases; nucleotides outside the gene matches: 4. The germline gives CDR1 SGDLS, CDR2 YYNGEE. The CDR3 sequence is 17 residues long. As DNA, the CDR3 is TGTGCCAGCAGCGTAGGTCTAGCGGGGAGCTCCTACAATGAGCAGTTCTTC. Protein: CASSVGLAGSSYNEQFF.

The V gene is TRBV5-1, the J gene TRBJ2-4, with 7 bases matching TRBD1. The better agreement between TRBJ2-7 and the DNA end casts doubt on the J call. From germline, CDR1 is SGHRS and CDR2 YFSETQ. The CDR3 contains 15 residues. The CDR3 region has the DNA TGCGCCAGCAGCTTGGTCGGGACAGATTTGTCCGAGCAGTACTTC. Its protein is CASSLVGTDLSEQYF.

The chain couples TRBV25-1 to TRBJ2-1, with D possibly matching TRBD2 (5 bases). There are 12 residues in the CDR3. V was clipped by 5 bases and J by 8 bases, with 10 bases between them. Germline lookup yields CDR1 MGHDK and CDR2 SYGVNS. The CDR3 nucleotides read TGTGCCAGCAGTTCTCTGAGGGATGAGCAGTTCTTC. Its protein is CASSSLRDEQFF.

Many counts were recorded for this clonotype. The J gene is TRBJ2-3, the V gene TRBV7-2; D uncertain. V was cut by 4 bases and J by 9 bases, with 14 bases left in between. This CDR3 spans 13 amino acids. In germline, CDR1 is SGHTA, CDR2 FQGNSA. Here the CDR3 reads CASSSLAGRTQYF. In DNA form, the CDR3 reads TGTGCCAGCAGCTCTTTAGCCGGACGGACGCAGTATTTT.

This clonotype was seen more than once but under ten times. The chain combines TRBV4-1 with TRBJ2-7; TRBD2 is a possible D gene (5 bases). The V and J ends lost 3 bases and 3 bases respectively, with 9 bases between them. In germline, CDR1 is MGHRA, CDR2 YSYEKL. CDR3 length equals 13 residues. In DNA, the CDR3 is TGCGCCAGCAGCCAGCCGGCGGGCTACGAGCAGTACTTC. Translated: CASSQPAGYEQYF.

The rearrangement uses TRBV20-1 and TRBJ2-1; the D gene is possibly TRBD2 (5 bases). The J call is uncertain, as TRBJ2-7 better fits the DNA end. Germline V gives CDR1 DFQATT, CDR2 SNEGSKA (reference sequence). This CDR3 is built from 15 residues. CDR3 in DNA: TGCAGTGTCCGGACGGAGCGGCAACCCTACAATGAGCAGTACTTC. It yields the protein CSVRTERQPYNEQYF.

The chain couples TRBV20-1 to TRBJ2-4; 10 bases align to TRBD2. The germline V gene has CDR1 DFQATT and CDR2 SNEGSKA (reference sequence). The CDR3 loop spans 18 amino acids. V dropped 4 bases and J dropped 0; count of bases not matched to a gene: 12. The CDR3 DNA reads TGCAGTGCTACCCCCCGGCTAGCGGGAGAGCTAGCCAAAAACATTCAGTACTTC. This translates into CSATPRLAGELAKNIQYF.

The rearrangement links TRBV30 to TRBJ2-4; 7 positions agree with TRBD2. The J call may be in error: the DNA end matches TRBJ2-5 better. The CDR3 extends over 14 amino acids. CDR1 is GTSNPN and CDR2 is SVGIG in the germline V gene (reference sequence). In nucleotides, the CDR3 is TGTGCCTGGAGTGTCGGGGGGATAGAAGAGACCCAGTACTTC. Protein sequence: CAWSVGGIEETQYF.